This T cell receptor beta chain was profiled in a study of blood T cell repertoires in COVID-19. Across the study: Collection of acute and convalescent COVID-19 samples took place in the United States, Italy and Spain. T cells, B-cell-depleted T cells, or PBMCs supplied cDNA or gDNA.

Original analysis: Scientists estimated how many nucleated cells there were by amplifying reference gene primers. Clones were sequenced by immunoSEQ multiplex PCR, and TCRdb holds only the in-frame ones, with some missing. V, J and clone size were drawn from that table, and D and trimming were deduced from the DNA. The sample lists about 11,000 clones; roughly 86% were seen once. In germline, CDR1 is ENHRY, CDR2 SYGVKD. The CDR3 is 15 residues long. Germline trimming cut 6 bases from V and 0 bases from J; bases unmatched to any gene: 4. The TCR comes from a man in his fifties with active COVID-19. The J gene is TRBJ2-1, the V gene TRBV10-3, with 8 bases aligning to TRBD2. The sample was peripheral blood. For the CDR3, the DNA is TGTGCCATCAGCAGCGGGACTAGCTCCTACAATGAGCAGTTCTTC. Residues: CAISSGTSSYNEQFF.